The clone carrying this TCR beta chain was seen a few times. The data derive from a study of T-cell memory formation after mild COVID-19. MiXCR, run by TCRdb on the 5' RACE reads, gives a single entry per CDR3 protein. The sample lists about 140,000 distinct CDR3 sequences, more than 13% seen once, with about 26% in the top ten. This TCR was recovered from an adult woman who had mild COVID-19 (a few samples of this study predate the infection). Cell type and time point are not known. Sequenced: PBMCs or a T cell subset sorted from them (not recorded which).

The CDR3 DNA reads TGTGCCTGGAGTTATAACCAAGAGACCCAGTACTTC. Amino acids: CAWSYNQETQYF. This rearrangement joins TRBV30 to TRBJ2-5; the D is unclear. Germline V gene sequence: CDR1 GTSNPN, CDR2 SVGIG (reference sequence). The V gene lost 2 bases and the J gene lost 0 bases, with 4 bases spanning the gap. This CDR3 region has 12 residues.